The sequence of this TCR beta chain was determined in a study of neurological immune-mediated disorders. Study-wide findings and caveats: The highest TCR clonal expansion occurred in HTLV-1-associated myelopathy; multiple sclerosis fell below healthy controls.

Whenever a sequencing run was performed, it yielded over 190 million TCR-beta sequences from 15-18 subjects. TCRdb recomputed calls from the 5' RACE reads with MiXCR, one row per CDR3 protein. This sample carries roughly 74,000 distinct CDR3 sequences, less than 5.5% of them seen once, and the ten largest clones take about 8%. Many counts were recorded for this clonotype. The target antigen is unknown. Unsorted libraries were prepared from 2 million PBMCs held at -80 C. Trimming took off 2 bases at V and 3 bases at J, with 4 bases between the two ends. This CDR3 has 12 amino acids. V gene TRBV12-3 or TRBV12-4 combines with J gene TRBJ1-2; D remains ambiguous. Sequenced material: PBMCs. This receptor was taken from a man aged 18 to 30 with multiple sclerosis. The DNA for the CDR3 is TGTGCCAGCAGTTTAAATTACTATGGCTACACCTTC. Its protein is CASSLNYYGYTF.